This record concerns one T cell receptor beta chain sequence. A read error may produce the germline difference seen at one junction end. The CDR3 measures 13 amino acids from cysteine to phenylalanine. Only the CDR3 DNA is retained, 39 bases long and in frame from the first base. From the germline V gene (reference sequence), CDR1 is DFQATT and CDR2 is SNEGSKA. Synthesis of TCR cDNA relied on 5'RACE template switching, a step that introduced a universal primer site along with unique molecular identifiers. Priming for cDNA synthesis came from both the TCR alpha and TCR beta constant segments. Library amplification used two PCR steps, and the second PCR step added sample barcodes and sequencing adapters. Libraries were sequenced on Illumina HiSeq 2500 (2x100 bp) or NovaSeq (2x150 bp). The authors processed their data as follows. MIGEC was used to demultiplex reads and collapse the reads into UMI consensus sequences, and MiXCR was used for V(D)J alignment. Vaccine-responding clonotypes were defined with edgeR using replicate PBMC samples, requiring FDR below 0.01 and a log2 fold change above 5 up to day 15. CD4 or CD8 identity was assigned to each bulk clonotype according to whether the clonotype was present at higher abundance in the sequenced CD4 repertoire or the sequenced CD8 repertoire. To estimate how each clone was distributed across memory phenotypes, clonotype frequencies in memory subsets were weighted by FACS-sorted cell numbers. TCRdb handled the public reads itself, with Q25 trimming in fastp and clone calling in MiXCR, and kept productive beta chains. When rows share a CDR3 protein, they turn into one entry using the most common DNA and genes. TCRdb's processing, not the authors' own work, is the source of the V and J calls. Counted in this sample were approximately 31,000 distinct CDR3 sequences; approximately 10% of them appeared once. In total, the top ten clones hold 10% to 15% of the sample.

The data derive from a study of T cells after yellow fever vaccination (dated by TCRdb to the late 2010s). Regarding the study in general: Using CD3, CD45RA, CCR7 and CD95 staining, memory subsets (EM, EMRA, CM and Tscm) were sorted on a BD FACS Aria III. Memory subsets were sorted on days 0, 15 and 45 and at 18 months after primary vaccination, and on days 0, 15 and 45 after the 30-year booster. Libraries from fractions with low cell numbers were prepared with the SMART-Seq v4 Ultra Low Input RNA kit. To follow T-cell clones before and after both primary and booster YFV17D yellow fever vaccination, bulk TCR alpha and beta repertoires underwent longitudinal sequencing. Blood was collected at multiple timepoints before and after primary and secondary immunization, and bulk PBMC replicates and cell subsets were isolated. Two healthy male donors, one aged 18 to 30 and one aged 30 to 40 years, were included in the cohort.

General findings and caveats noted by the study authors: On day 0, almost all vaccine-responding clonotypes were found to be below detection in the sorted memory subsets. A small share of clonotypes occurred in both CD4 and CD8 compartments, likely arising from convergent recombination. Because abundant contaminating clonotypes from the bulk population could be contained in FACS-sorted repertoires, computational filtering was required. Because the study included only a couple of donors, the extent to which the findings can be generalized is limited. Compared with the primary T-cell response, the secondary T-cell response was faster but weaker, reaching its peak on day 5 rather than on day 15. Most clones expanded after primary vaccination (roughly 96% of CD4 and roughly 88% of CD8) were re-detected after the booster, suggesting that broad memory maintenance occurred.

Read against the paper, the sample's treatment or condition label means: live attenuated yellow fever vaccine strain. A standard Ficoll-Paque protocol was used to isolate PBMCs from peripheral blood. The RNeasy Micro Kit was used to extract RNA from sorted memory subsets. The source of this sequence is a man aged 18-30 years who received the YFV17D yellow fever vaccine. Sequenced material: PBMCs, either bulk or a sorted T-cell subset (CD4+, CD8+, memory, or dextramer-sorted; not recorded which), taken about 2 weeks after the first yellow fever vaccination. Recombination connected TRBV20-1 to TRBJ1-4, with 8 bases in between that match TRBD1. The CDR3 region has the sequence CSARGTGNEKLFF. The bases are TGCAGTGCCAGAGGGACAGGCAATGAAAAACTGTTTTTT.